The text below deals with one T cell receptor (beta chain). The antigen is undetermined. The sample comes from a study of blood T cells in healthy people across ages. General observations from the study: With donor CMV status unknown, expanded clonotype changes were possibly confounded. Investigators viewed diversity estimates from one million T cells as underestimates, the study reported.

The length of the CDR3 is 11 residues. Trimming took 4 bases from V and 9 from J, leaving 9 bases between them. Germline-derived CDR1 and CDR2 are MDHEN and SYDVKM. Through a sample-barcoded 5' primer and a J-beta primer mix, a second PCR was run for roughly 7 to 12 cycles. Per sample, CDR3-containing paired-end reads numbered at least 2.5 million. TCRdb re-called the 5' RACE reads with MiXCR, one entry per CDR3 protein. The sample has about 680,000 distinct CDR3 sequences, 49% seen once; the top ten hold around 32%. This sequence originates from a woman in her sixties or seventies in good health. The chain carries TRBV28 and TRBJ1-2; maybe TRBD1 (5 bases). Specimen: blood. The CDR3 DNA is TGTGCCAGCAGTTACCAGGGACGCTACACCTTC. Amino acid sequence: CASSYQGRYTF.